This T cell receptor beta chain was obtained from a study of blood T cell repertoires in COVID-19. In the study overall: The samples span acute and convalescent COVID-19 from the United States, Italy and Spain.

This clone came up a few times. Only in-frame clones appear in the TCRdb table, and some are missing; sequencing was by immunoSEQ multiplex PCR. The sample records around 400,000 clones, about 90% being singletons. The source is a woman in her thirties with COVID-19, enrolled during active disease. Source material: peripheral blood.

The CDR3 spells CASSLPEGLKNEQFF. The CDR3 nucleotides are TGTGCCAGCAGCTTGCCGGAGGGCCTAAAGAATGAGCAGTTCTTC. The V gene is TRBV7-3, the J gene TRBJ2-1; maybe TRBD2 (6 bases). V lost 3 bases and J lost 7, with 16 bases in between. The CDR3 consists of 15 residues. CDR1 and CDR2 from the germline V gene are SGHTA and FQGTGA.